The T cell receptor beta chain described here comes from a study of blood T cell repertoires in COVID-19 (dated by TCRdb to 2018 to 2020). In terms of the full investigation: Samples covering the acute and convalescent phases of COVID-19 were provided by collaborators in the United States, Italy and Spain. The repertoires were released in a freely available public database intended as a resource for research on the immune response to SARS-CoV-2. Where available, HLA class I and class II types were obtained from metadata supplied by the sample provider rather than from assay-based typing. Samples were obtained from the ongoing ImmuneRACE study (first 160 participants) and from some 1,300 subjects provided by 6 global collaborators. Deeply sampled blood TCRbeta repertoires from subjects exposed to, actively infected with, or recovered from COVID-19 were included in the dataset. The prospective study material was composed of cDNA or gDNA derived from T cells, B-cell-depleted T cells, or PBMCs. Sample metadata almost always included a de-identified subject ID, COVID-19 status, age in years and sex. Findings and caveats that apply to the study as a whole: The amount of clinical and demographic metadata varied by source and participant and was provided uncurated.

Collaborating institutions collected whole blood in K2EDTA tubes following their own protocols. Collaborator samples were shipped for TCRbeta analysis as frozen whole blood, isolated PBMCs, or DNA extracted from either sample type. For this clone: Its cognate antigen has yet to be identified. There are no base qualities to consult, and no much larger clone falls within one base.

The germline V gene gives CDR1 as SGDLS and CDR2 as YYNGEE. V gives up 0 bases and J gives up 4 bases, and the segment between their germline ends measures 7 bases. Its CDR3 holds 13 amino acids, cysteine through phenylalanine. Only the CDR3 DNA stays, 39 bases, in frame from base 1. The immunoSEQ Assay, a bias-controlled multiplex PCR, was used to amplify TCRbeta CDR3 regions from genomic DNA. As for how the authors treated the data: The number of nucleated cells in each sample was estimated from the amplification of reference gene primers within the assay. To quantify the absolute abundance of each unique TCRbeta CDR3 rearrangement, sequence reads were collapsed and filtered. For each sample, productive Simpson clonality was calculated as the square root of Simpson's diversity index over productive rearrangements. As stored in TCRdb, this immuneACCESS dataset retains in-frame rearrangements with V and J assigned. A fraction of the clones does not appear; measured against another copy, unresolved V genes explain less than half of the discrepancy, and the remainder lacks a known reason. D and trimming come from the DNA, and the V and J calls and clone size come from that table. The sample records under 75,000 clones, almost 95% of which are singletons. The ten largest clones capture roughly 4.2% of the sample.

The sequenced sample consisted of peripheral blood. The rearranged chain carries TRBV9 and TRBJ1-2; the D gene lacks a confident call. The sequence was obtained from a man aged 50-59 years with active COVID-19. CDR3 sequence: CASSVEEGYGYTF. Read as DNA, the sequence is TGTGCCAGCAGCGTAGAAGAGGGCTATGGCTACACCTTC.